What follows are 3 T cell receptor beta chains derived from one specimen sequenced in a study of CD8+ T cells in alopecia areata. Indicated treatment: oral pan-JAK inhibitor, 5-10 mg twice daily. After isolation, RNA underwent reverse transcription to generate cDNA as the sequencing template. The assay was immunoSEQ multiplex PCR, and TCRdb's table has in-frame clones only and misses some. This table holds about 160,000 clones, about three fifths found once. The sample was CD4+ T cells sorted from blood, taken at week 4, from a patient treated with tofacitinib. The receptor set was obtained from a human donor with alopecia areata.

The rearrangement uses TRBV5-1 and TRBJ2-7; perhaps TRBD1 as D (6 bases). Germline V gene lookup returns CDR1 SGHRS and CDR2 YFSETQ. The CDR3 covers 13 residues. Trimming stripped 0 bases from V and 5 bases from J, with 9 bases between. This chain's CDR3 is CASSLDRADEQYF. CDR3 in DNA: TGCGCCAGCAGCTTGGACAGGGCGGACGAGCAGTACTTC.

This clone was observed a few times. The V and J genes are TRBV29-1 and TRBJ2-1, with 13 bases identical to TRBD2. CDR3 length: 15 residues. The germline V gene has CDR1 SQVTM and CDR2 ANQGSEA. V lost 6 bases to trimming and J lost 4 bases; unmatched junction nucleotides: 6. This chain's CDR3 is CSVLTSGGYYNEQFF. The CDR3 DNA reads TGCAGCGTCTTGACTAGCGGGGGGTATTACAATGAGCAGTTCTTC.

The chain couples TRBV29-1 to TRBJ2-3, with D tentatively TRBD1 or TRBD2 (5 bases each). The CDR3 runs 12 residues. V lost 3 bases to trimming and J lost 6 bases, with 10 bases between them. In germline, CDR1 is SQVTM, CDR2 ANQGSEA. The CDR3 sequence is CSVDGGRDTQYF. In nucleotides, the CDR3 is TGCAGCGTTGATGGGGGACGGGATACGCAGTATTTT.